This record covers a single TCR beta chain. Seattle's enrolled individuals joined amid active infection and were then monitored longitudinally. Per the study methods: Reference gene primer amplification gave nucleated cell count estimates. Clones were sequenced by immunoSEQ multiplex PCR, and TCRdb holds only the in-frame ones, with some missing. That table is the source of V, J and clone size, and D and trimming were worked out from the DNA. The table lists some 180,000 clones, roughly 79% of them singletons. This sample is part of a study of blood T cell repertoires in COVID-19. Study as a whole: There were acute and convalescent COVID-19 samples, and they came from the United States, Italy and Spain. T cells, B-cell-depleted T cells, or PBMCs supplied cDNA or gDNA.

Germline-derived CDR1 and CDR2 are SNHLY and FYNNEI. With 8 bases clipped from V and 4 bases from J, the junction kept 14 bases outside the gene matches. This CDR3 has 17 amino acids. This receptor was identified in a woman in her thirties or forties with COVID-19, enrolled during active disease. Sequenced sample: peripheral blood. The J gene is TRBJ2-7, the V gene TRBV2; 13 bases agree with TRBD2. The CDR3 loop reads CASGQARLAGGRYEQYF. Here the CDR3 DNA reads TGTGCCAGCGGTCAGGCCAGACTAGCGGGAGGTCGGTACGAGCAGTACTTC.